Included here is one TCR beta chain sequence, with context. The antigen is not known. Trimming left V 2 bases short and J 6 bases short, with 17 bases between. Germline-derived CDR1 and CDR2 are PRHDT and FYEKMQ (reference sequence). The CDR3 totals 16 residues. This specimen belongs to a study of OX40 agonist ivuxolimab in advanced cancers. The overall study: Dose-escalation patients suffered from hepatocellular carcinoma, melanoma, renal cell or head and neck cancer. Partial responses were recorded for three patients, including one with hepatocellular carcinoma and two with cutaneous melanoma.

Study findings and constraints: Expansion of clones was among the lowest in partial responders at 0.1-3.0 mg/kg. Expanded clones tended on average to be more numerous among CD8+ T cells than CD4+.

Here immunoSEQ multiplex PCR was the method, and the copy in TCRdb shows in-frame clones only, minus some. The sample consists of some 94,000 clones, around 90% of them appearing once. This receptor was taken from an adult with an advanced solid tumor such as melanoma, head and neck, liver or kidney cancer. The V call is TRBV13, the J call TRBJ2-4; D is perhaps TRBD1 (6 bases). The sample was CD4+ or CD8+ T cells sorted from blood, taken in a trial of the OX40 agonist ivuxolimab. The CDR3 coding sequence is TGTGCCAGCAGCTTAAGGGGGAGTGCAGAGGGAAACATTCAGTACTTC. Translating gives CASSLRGSAEGNIQYF.